The rows below give T cell receptor beta chains drawn from one sample of a study of T cells after yellow fever vaccination. TCRdb re-analysed the 5' RACE reads in MiXCR, keeping a single row per CDR3 protein. The sample lists around 260,000 distinct CDR3 sequences, about 5% occurring once. This sample comprised CD4+ T cells sorted from PBMCs, obtained on the day of the yellow fever booster vaccination. The source is a man aged 18 to 30 who received the YFV17D yellow fever vaccine. The CDR3 runs from the conserved cysteine through the conserved F or W. The D gene is left open where the match is weak. The size entry is marked missing in some rows and otherwise reads once, few, many or a size class.

V gene: TRBV10-3
clone size: many
D gene: -
J gene: TRBJ1-4
CDR3 protein: CAISELREKLFF
CDR3 DNA: TGTGCCATCAGTGAGTTGAGGGAAAAACTGTTTTTT

V gene: TRBV12-3/TRBV12-4
clone size: many
D gene: -
J gene: TRBJ1-1
CDR3 protein: CASRRGSLESFF
CDR3 DNA: TGTGCCAGCAGGCGAGGGAGCCTAGAGTCTTTCTTT

V gene: TRBV3-1
clone size: -
D gene: -
J gene: TRBJ2-5
CDR3 protein: CASSQGRRETQYF
CDR3 DNA: TGTGCCAGCAGCCAGGGGAGGCGGGAGACCCAGTACTTC

V gene: TRBV20-1
clone size: few
D gene: -
J gene: TRBJ2-1
CDR3 protein: CSASLGGSRHNEQFF
CDR3 DNA: TGCAGTGCTAGTCTGGGGGGCTCTCGTCACAATGAGCAGTTCTTC

V gene: TRBV12-3/TRBV12-4
clone size: few
D gene: -
J gene: TRBJ2-5
CDR3 protein: CASSLSGVETQYF
CDR3 DNA: TGTGCCAGCAGTTTATCGGGGGTAGAGACCCAGTACTTC

V gene: TRBV11-1
clone size: -
D gene: -
J gene: TRBJ2-1
CDR3 protein: CASSFWLASSYNEQFF
CDR3 DNA: TGTGCCAGCAGCTTTTGGCTAGCGAGCTCCTACAATGAGCAGTTCTTC

V gene: TRBV6-5
clone size: -
D gene: TRBD1
J gene: TRBJ2-1
CDR3 protein: CASSYRDRGRNEQFF
CDR3 DNA: TGTGCCAGCAGTTACAGGGACAGGGGAAGAAATGAGCAGTTCTTC

V gene: TRBV7-9
clone size: once
D gene: -
J gene: TRBJ2-2
CDR3 protein: CASSLDRRKGNTGELFF
CDR3 DNA: TGTGCCAGCAGCCTCGACAGAAGGAAGGGGAACACCGGGGAGCTGTTTTTT

V gene: TRBV5-1
clone size: many
D gene: TRBD1
J gene: TRBJ2-3
CDR3 protein: CASSTGQGIDTQYF
CDR3 DNA: TGCGCCAGCAGCACCGGACAGGGGATAGATACGCAGTATTTT

V gene: TRBV5-4
clone size: few
D gene: -
J gene: TRBJ2-3
CDR3 protein: CASSFRPASTDTQYF
CDR3 DNA: TGTGCCAGCAGCTTCCGACCAGCTAGCACAGATACGCAGTATTTT

V gene: TRBV6-5
clone size: few
D gene: TRBD2
J gene: TRBJ2-5
CDR3 protein: CASSYSSSGGPQETQYF
CDR3 DNA: TGTGCCAGCAGTTATTCTTCTAGCGGGGGGCCCCAAGAGACCCAGTACTTC

V gene: TRBV6-6
clone size: many
D gene: -
J gene: TRBJ1-2
CDR3 protein: CASSSAVNYGYTF
CDR3 DNA: TGTGCCAGCAGTTCGGCGGTTAACTATGGCTACACCTTC

V gene: TRBV29-1
clone size: few
D gene: -
J gene: TRBJ2-3
CDR3 protein: CSVVGSPGQYF
CDR3 DNA: TGCAGCGTTGTGGGCAGCCCAGGGCAGTATTTT

V gene: TRBV2
clone size: -
D gene: TRBD1
J gene: TRBJ1-2
CDR3 protein: CATGQDKFYGYTF
CDR3 DNA: TGTGCCACCGGACAGGACAAATTCTATGGCTACACCTTC

V gene: TRBV15
clone size: many
D gene: TRBD2
J gene: TRBJ2-6
CDR3 protein: CATSSRTSGGRSGANVLTF
CDR3 DNA: TGTGCCACCAGCAGTCGGACTAGCGGGGGCCGCTCTGGGGCCAACGTCCTGACTTTC

V gene: TRBV18
clone size: many
D gene: TRBD2
J gene: TRBJ2-3
CDR3 protein: CASSPTVASGASTDTQYF
CDR3 DNA: TGTGCCAGCTCACCAACCGTGGCTAGCGGGGCCTCCACAGATACGCAGTATTTT

V gene: TRBV12-3/TRBV12-4
clone size: few
D gene: TRBD2
J gene: TRBJ2-5
CDR3 protein: CASSRIAGGQDPYF
CDR3 DNA: TGTGCCAGCAGTCGGATAGCGGGGGGGCAGGATCCGTACTTC

V gene: TRBV4-2
clone size: many
D gene: -
J gene: TRBJ2-3
CDR3 protein: CASSQSEGRGVDTQYF
CDR3 DNA: TGTGCCAGCAGCCAGTCGGAGGGTAGGGGGGTAGATACGCAGTATTTT

V gene: TRBV5-5
clone size: -
D gene: -
J gene: TRBJ1-1
CDR3 protein: CASSFSLDTEAFF
CDR3 DNA: TGTGCCAGCAGCTTTAGCCTTGACACTGAAGCTTTCTTT

V gene: TRBV20-1
clone size: -
D gene: -
J gene: TRBJ1-5
CDR3 protein: CSAPTDPYSNQPQHF
CDR3 DNA: TGCAGTGCTCCGACAGACCCTTATAGCAATCAGCCCCAGCATTTT

V gene: TRBV10-2
clone size: -
D gene: -
J gene: TRBJ1-3
CDR3 protein: CASLRGGTAGNTIYF
CDR3 DNA: TGCGCCAGCCTACGCGGGGGAACGGCTGGAAACACCATATATTTT

V gene: TRBV29-1
clone size: many
D gene: TRBD1
J gene: TRBJ2-3
CDR3 protein: CSAGQGASTDTQYF
CDR3 DNA: TGCAGCGCCGGACAGGGGGCTAGCACAGATACGCAGTATTTT

V gene: TRBV6-2/TRBV6-3
clone size: -
D gene: -
J gene: TRBJ2-3
CDR3 protein: CASSEKGTITDTQYF
CDR3 DNA: TGTGCCAGCAGCGAAAAAGGGACCATCACAGATACGCAGTATTTT

V gene: TRBV6-6
clone size: many
D gene: -
J gene: TRBJ1-5
CDR3 protein: CASSYLMRSNQPQHF
CDR3 DNA: TGTGCCAGCAGTTATCTAATGAGGAGCAATCAGCCCCAGCATTTT

V gene: TRBV7-2
clone size: many
D gene: -
J gene: TRBJ1-4
CDR3 protein: CASSLVGGPLNEKLFF
CDR3 DNA: TGTGCCAGCAGCTTAGTGGGTGGTCCGCTAAATGAAAAACTGTTTTTT

V gene: TRBV20-1
clone size: few
D gene: TRBD2
J gene: TRBJ2-7
CDR3 protein: CSARTSKPYEQYF
CDR3 DNA: TGCAGTGCCAGGACTAGTAAGCCCTACGAGCAGTACTTC

V gene: TRBV7-8
clone size: -
D gene: TRBD1
J gene: TRBJ1-4
CDR3 protein: CASSLGDSTNEKLFF
CDR3 DNA: TGTGCCAGCAGCTTAGGGGACAGCACTAATGAAAAACTGTTTTTT

V gene: TRBV7-9
clone size: many
D gene: TRBD2
J gene: TRBJ2-7
CDR3 protein: CASSLDLAGGNTYF
CDR3 DNA: TGTGCCAGCAGCTTAGATCTAGCGGGGGGAAACACGTACTTC

V gene: TRBV2
clone size: -
D gene: TRBD1
J gene: TRBJ2-2
CDR3 protein: CASRNRGNTGELFF
CDR3 DNA: TGTGCCAGCAGGAACAGGGGGAACACCGGGGAGCTGTTTTTT

V gene: TRBV4-1
clone size: few
D gene: -
J gene: TRBJ2-1
CDR3 protein: CASSQAGNYNEQFF
CDR3 DNA: TGCGCCAGCAGCCAGGCCGGGAACTACAATGAGCAGTTCTTC

V gene: TRBV3-1
clone size: few
D gene: TRBD1
J gene: TRBJ2-7
CDR3 protein: CASSQGGTGGSYEQYF
CDR3 DNA: TGTGCCAGCAGCCAAGGTGGGACAGGGGGCTCCTACGAGCAGTACTTC

V gene: TRBV20-1
clone size: many
D gene: TRBD2
J gene: TRBJ2-1
CDR3 protein: CSAPGLARNEQFF
CDR3 DNA: TGCAGTGCTCCAGGACTAGCACGCAATGAGCAGTTCTTC

V gene: TRBV4-2
clone size: many
D gene: TRBD2
J gene: TRBJ2-7
CDR3 protein: CASSQEGLAGGDLSYEQYF
CDR3 DNA: TGTGCCAGCAGCCAAGAGGGTCTAGCGGGGGGAGATCTTAGTTACGAGCAGTACTTC

V gene: TRBV6-6
clone size: -
D gene: -
J gene: TRBJ1-2
CDR3 protein: CASSSSGRYGYTF
CDR3 DNA: TGTGCCAGCAGTTCCTCGGGACGCTATGGCTACACCTTC

V gene: TRBV27
clone size: -
D gene: -
J gene: TRBJ2-7
CDR3 protein: CASGTNRAYEQYF
CDR3 DNA: TGTGCCAGCGGGACAAACCGGGCCTACGAGCAGTACTTC

V gene: TRBV7-8
clone size: -
D gene: TRBD2
J gene: TRBJ2-1
CDR3 protein: CASSLTGRGGINEQFF
CDR3 DNA: TGTGCCAGCAGCTTAACGGGTCGGGGGGGCATCAATGAGCAGTTCTTC

V gene: TRBV11-1
clone size: -
D gene: TRBD2
J gene: TRBJ2-1
CDR3 protein: CASSFQTSGGYWEQFF
CDR3 DNA: TGTGCCAGCAGCTTCCAGACTAGCGGGGGTTATTGGGAGCAGTTCTTC

V gene: TRBV6-5
clone size: few
D gene: TRBD1
J gene: TRBJ1-4
CDR3 protein: CASSSRQGVWKLFF
CDR3 DNA: TGTGCCAGCAGTTCCCGACAGGGTGTATGGAAACTGTTTTTT

V gene: TRBV9
clone size: few
D gene: -
J gene: TRBJ1-2
CDR3 protein: CASEKVEGYGYTF
CDR3 DNA: TGTGCCAGCGAGAAGGTAGAGGGCTATGGCTACACCTTC

V gene: TRBV4-1
clone size: -
D gene: -
J gene: TRBJ2-5
CDR3 protein: CASSQARTQYF
CDR3 DNA: TGCGCCAGCAGCCAGGCCAGGACCCAGTACTTC